The clone carrying this TCR beta chain was seen a handful of times. This entry comes from a study of blood T cells in healthy people across ages. Through a sample-barcoded 5' primer and a J-beta primer mix, a second PCR was run for roughly 6 to 12 cycles. TCRdb redid the calling of the 5' RACE reads with MiXCR, one entry per CDR3 protein. The sample contains some 1.8 million distinct CDR3 sequences, around 42% of which appear only once. Germline CDR1 SQVTM, CDR2 ANQGSEA. The V end was cut by 2 bases, the J end by 1 base, with 10 bases between. CDR3 size: 14 residues. The TCR originated in a human donor in good health. Source material: blood. This chain connects TRBV29-1 to TRBJ2-3, with D tentatively TRBD2 (6 bases). CDR3 sequence: CSVEWGGGTDTQYF. The CDR3 coding sequence is TGCAGCGTTGAATGGGGCGGGGGCACAGATACGCAGTATTTT.